This entry describes one T cell receptor beta chain. This clone was recorded once. The antigen it binds to is not known. The input lacks base qualities; no much larger clone sits a single base away. What the time point label conveys for this sample: baseline before first vaccination. Samples from vaccinated people were obtained from the UK trials COV001 and COV002, which included a single-blind randomized controlled phase 2/3 trial of AZD1222 (ChAdOx1 nCoV-19) in healthy adults. For TCRbeta chain sequencing, PBMC samples from trial participants were taken at day 0 and at day 28 after the second dose. This entry is derived from a study of T cell responses to AZD1222 COVID-19 vaccine (TCRdb year 2021). For the study in its entirety: AZD1222 recipients whose second dose came at about 4 weeks and those whose second dose came at about 12 weeks were combined into one group, since spike-specific TCR depth and breadth did not differ between the two schedules. A total of 233 trial participants underwent TCR sequencing, of whom nearly 210 had received two doses of AZD1222 and 26 had received two doses of the MenACWY control vaccine. Trial participants were enrolled by age into 18-55, 56-69 and 70-plus year subgroups, with roughly 160, 29 and 62 TCR-sequenced participants respectively. Beyond this particular receptor, the publication reports: Because no samples from the day 14 peak response were available, repertoires could be characterized only after the peak T cell response. Conclusions about previously exposed vaccinees were limited because only six AZD1222 recipients were SARS-CoV-2 seropositive at baseline. The 56-69-year group was small, and its depth increase did not reach significance, likely because of low power. Participants were mostly white British, with more females than males. The authors suggested clonal diversity may have been underestimated. CD4 TCRs associated with the vaccine covered the entire spike protein, and the dominant responses were in regions 160-218 and 743-854. Reportedly, close to half of the unique spike-specific TCRs recognized epitopes lying outside the regions that are mutated in the B.1.351 and B.1.1.7 variants. After two AZD1222 doses, both the breadth and the depth of spike-specific TCRs were significantly higher than at day 0 and than in MenACWY recipients.

The CDR1 and CDR2 encoded by the germline V gene (reference sequence) are LGHDT and YNNKEL. The CDR3 spans 11 residues, from the cysteine through the phenylalanine. Just CDR3 DNA is preserved here, 33 bases in frame from base 1. V is pared back by 5 bases and J by 7 bases, with 9 bases lying between the germline termini. The CDR3 regions of human TCRbeta chains were subjected to immunosequencing. The paper's data handling went like this. Repertoire TCRs were matched against a reference library of SARS-CoV-2-specific TCRs generated with the MIRA antigen-specificity platform. Breadth was defined as the fraction of unique TCRs that were SARS-CoV-2-associated, and depth was defined as the fraction of total T cells that were SARS-CoV-2-associated. Using the MIRA data, every spike-specific TCR was mapped to the spike region that the TCR reacted to and assigned to either a CD4 or a CD8 class. Log10-transformed breadth and depth values were compared by one-way ANOVA with Sidak's multiple comparisons tests. TCRdb took over this immuneACCESS table, retaining in-frame rearrangements with V and J assigned. Such tables are incomplete; in checked studies, under half of the missing clones stem from an unresolved V gene, and the remainder is unexplained. D and trimming come from the DNA, and the V and J calls and clone size come from that table. Across this sample there are around 180,000 clones, with 85% to 95% seen only once. The top ten hold 10% of the sample.

The source material was peripheral blood, sampled on day 0 of AZD1222 vaccination. Recombination linked TRBV3-1 (or the pseudogene TRBV3-2) to TRBJ2-7, and possibly TRBD1, on 6 matching bases. The receptor was derived from an adult in good health. The DNA is as follows: TGTGCCAGCAGCGAACAGGGAGAGCAGTACTTC. Its translation is CASSEQGEQYF.